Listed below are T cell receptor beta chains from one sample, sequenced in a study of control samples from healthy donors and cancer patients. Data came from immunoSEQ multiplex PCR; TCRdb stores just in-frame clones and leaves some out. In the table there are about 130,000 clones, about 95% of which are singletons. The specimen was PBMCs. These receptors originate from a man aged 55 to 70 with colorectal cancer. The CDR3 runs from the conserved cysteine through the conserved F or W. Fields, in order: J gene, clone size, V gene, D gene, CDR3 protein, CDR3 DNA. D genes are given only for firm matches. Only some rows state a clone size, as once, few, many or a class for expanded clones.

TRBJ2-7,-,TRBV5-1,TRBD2,CASSPRTSGDYEQYF,TGCGCCAGCAGCCCCCGGACTAGCGGGGACTACGAGCAGTACTTC
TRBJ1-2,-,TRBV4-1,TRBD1,CASSRTGGYGYTF,TGCGCCAGCAGCCGGACAGGGGGCTATGGCTACACCTTC
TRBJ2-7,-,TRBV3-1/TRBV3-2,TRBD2,CASSQGGLAGRGNEQYF,TGTGCCAGCAGCCAAGGAGGACTAGCGGGGAGAGGGAACGAGCAGTACTTC
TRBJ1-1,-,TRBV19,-,CASSDKGDTEAFF,TGTGCCAGTAGTGATAAGGGGGACACTGAAGCTTTCTTT
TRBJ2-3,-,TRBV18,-,CASSPGSRAPDTQYF,TGTGCCAGCTCACCCGGGAGCCGGGCTCCAGATACGCAGTATTTT
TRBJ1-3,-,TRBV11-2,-,CASSSSKDTIYF,TGTGCCAGCAGCTCCTCCAAGGACACCATATATTTT
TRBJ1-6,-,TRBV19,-,CATGGQKYNSPLHF,TGTGCCACCGGCGGACAGAAATATAATTCACCCCTCCACTTT
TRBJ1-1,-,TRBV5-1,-,CASSIGGRAEAFF,TGCGCCAGCAGCATAGGGGGAAGGGCTGAAGCTTTCTTT
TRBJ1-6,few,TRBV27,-,CATCARASSYNSPLHF,TGTGCCACCTGCGCGAGGGCAAGCTCCTATAATTCACCCCTCCACTTT
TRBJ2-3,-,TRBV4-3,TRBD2,CASSRRDYPTDTQYF,TGCGCCAGCAGCCGGAGGGACTACCCCACAGATACGCAGTATTTT
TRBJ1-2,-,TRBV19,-,CASRTDSYGYTF,TGTGCCAGTAGGACGGACAGCTATGGCTACACCTTC
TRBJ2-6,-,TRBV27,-,CASSLTSAGLTAGANVLTF,TGTGCCAGCAGTTTAACTTCGGCAGGGTTGACTGCTGGGGCCAACGTCCTGACTTTC
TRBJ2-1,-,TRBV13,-,CASSSQQGRDEQFF,TGTGCCAGCAGCTCCCAACAGGGTAGGGATGAGCAGTTCTTC
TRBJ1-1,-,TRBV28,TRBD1,CASSYTGEAFF,TGTGCCAGCAGTTATACAGGGGAGGCTTTCTTT
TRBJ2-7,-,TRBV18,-,CASSPTSSYEQYF,TGTGCCAGCTCACCCACCTCCTCCTACGAGCAGTACTTC
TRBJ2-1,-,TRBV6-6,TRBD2,CASRSGGTYNEQFF,TGTGCCAGCAGGAGCGGGGGGACCTACAATGAGCAGTTCTTC
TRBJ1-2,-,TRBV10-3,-,CAISESGGYGYTF,TGTGCCATCAGTGAGTCGGGCGGCTATGGCTACACCTTC
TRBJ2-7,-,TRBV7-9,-,CASSLGGQPLEQYF,TGTGCCAGCAGCTTGGGGGGACAGCCCTTAGAGCAGTACTTC
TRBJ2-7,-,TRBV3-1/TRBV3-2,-,CASSQGAGAYEQYF,TGTGCCAGCAGCCAAGGGGCAGGGGCCTACGAGCAGTACTTC
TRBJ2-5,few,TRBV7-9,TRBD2,CASSLSGGVTETQYF,TGTGCCAGCAGCTTAAGCGGGGGGGTCACGGAGACCCAGTACTTC
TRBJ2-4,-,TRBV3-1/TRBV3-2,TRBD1,CASSQTGAKNIQYF,TGTGCCAGCAGCCAAACAGGGGCGAAAAACATTCAGTACTTC
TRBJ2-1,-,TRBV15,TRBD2,CATSGTPLRGDHNEQFF,TGTGCCACCAGCGGGACCCCTCTTCGGGGGGACCACAATGAGCAGTTCTTC
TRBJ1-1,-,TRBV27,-,CASSSGQSNTEAFF,TGTGCCAGCAGTTCCGGACAGTCAAACACTGAAGCTTTCTTT
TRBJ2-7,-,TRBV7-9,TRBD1,CASSRDRTYEQYF,TGTGCCAGCAGCCGGGACAGGACTTACGAGCAGTACTTC
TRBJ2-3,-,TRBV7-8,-,CASSLAGVPSTDTQYF,TGTGCCAGCAGCTTAGCCGGGGTACCTAGCACAGATACGCAGTATTTT
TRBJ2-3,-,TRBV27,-,CASSLSSKGDTQYF,TGTGCCAGCAGTTTAAGTTCAAAAGGAGATACGCAGTATTTT
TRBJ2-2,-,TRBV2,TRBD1,CASTWTGGLFGGELFF,TGTGCCAGCACCTGGACAGGGGGCCTGTTTGGCGGGGAGCTGTTTTTT
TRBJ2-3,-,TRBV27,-,CASSRDFSTDTQYF,TGTGCCAGCTCAAGGGACTTTAGCACAGATACGCAGTATTTT
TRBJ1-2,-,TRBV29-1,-,CSVEESGTNYGYTF,TGCAGCGTTGAAGAATCGGGGACTAACTATGGCTACACCTTC
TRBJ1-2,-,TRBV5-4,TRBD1,CASSSRDRGPTRGYTF,TGTGCCAGCAGCTCCCGGGACAGGGGCCCAACGCGGGGCTACACCTTC
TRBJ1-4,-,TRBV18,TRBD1,CASSPSGSGTVNEKLFF,TGTGCCAGCTCACCATCGGGCTCCGGGACAGTTAATGAAAAACTGTTTTTT
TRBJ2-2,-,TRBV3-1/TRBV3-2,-,CASRMITGELFF,TGTGCCAGCAGGATGATCACCGGGGAGCTGTTTTTT
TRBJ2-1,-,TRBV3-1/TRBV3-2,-,CASSQVGGEQFF,TGTGCCAGCAGCCAAGTAGGGGGTGAGCAGTTCTTC
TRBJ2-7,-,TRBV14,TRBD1,CASSLRDRGAYEQYF,TGTGCCAGCAGCCTACGGGACAGGGGAGCCTACGAGCAGTACTTC
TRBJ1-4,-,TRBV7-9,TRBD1,CASSLASGGEKLFF,TGTGCCAGCAGCTTAGCCTCAGGGGGTGAAAAACTGTTTTTT
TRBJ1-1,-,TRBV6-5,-,CASSYSGPGGAFF,TGTGCCAGCAGTTACTCGGGGCCCGGGGGAGCTTTCTTT
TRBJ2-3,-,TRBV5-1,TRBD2,CASSSGLRSDTQYF,TGCGCCAGCAGCTCGGGACTAAGGTCAGATACGCAGTATTTT
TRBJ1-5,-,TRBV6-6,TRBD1,CASSLGTANQPQHF,TGTGCCAGCAGCCTCGGGACAGCTAATCAGCCCCAGCATTTT
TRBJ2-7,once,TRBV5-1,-,CASSFDRPYEQYF,TGCGCCAGCAGCTTCGACAGACCCTACGAGCAGTACTTC
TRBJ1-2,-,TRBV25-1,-,CASSGTGLISYTF,TGTGCCAGCAGTGGGACGGGTCTTATTAGCTACACCTTC
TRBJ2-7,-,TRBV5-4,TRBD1,CASSLGQGASYEQYF,TGTGCCAGCAGCCTCGGACAGGGGGCGTCCTACGAGCAGTACTTC
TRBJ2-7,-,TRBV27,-,CASSFGGGAQEQYF,TGTGCCAGCAGTTTTGGGGGTGGGGCGCAGGAGCAGTACTTC
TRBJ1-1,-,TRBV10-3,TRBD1,CATGTGIMNTEAFF,TGTGCCACTGGGACAGGAATCATGAACACTGAAGCTTTCTTT
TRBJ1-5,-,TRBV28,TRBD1,CASRDRGGGNQPQHF,TGTGCCAGCAGGGACAGGGGCGGAGGCAATCAGCCCCAGCATTTT
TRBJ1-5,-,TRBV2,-,CASSERFLGLINQPQHF,TGTGCCAGCAGTGAAAGGTTTTTGGGGCTTATCAATCAGCCCCAGCATTTT
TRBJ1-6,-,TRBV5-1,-,CASSPTTGSGNSPLHF,TGCGCCAGCAGCCCGACTACTGGGTCGGGAAATTCACCCCTCCACTTT